Listed below are T cell receptor beta chains from one sample, sequenced in a study of neurological immune-mediated disorders. TCRdb fed the 5' RACE reads into MiXCR, producing one record per CDR3 protein. The data show 60,000 to 85,000 distinct CDR3 sequences, with approximately 5% seen just once and 2.2% held by the top ten. Sequenced sample: PBMCs. The receptors derive from a woman between 65 and 79 years old with multiple sclerosis. CDR3s include the opening cysteine and the closing phenylalanine or tryptophan. The D gene is left open where the match is weak. Size values are once, few and many counts, or a class for expanded clones, and some rows have none.

V gene	clone size	J gene	D gene	CDR3 DNA	CDR3 protein
TRBV19	-	TRBJ1-1	-	TGTGCCAGTACCCCGGGGGGTAGCCAAGCTTTCTTT	CASTPGGSQAFF
TRBV10-3	many	TRBJ2-7	TRBD2	TGTGCCCTGCATTCGGAAGAGCGGGAGGAGACCCACGAGCAGTACTTC	CALHSEEREETHEQYF
TRBV12-3/TRBV12-4	-	TRBJ1-6	-	TGTGCCAGCAGTCGGGACGGAACCAATTCACCCCTACACTTT	CASSRDGTNSPLHF
TRBV20-1	many	TRBJ1-1	TRBD1	TGCAGTGCTAGAGATAGGGGACAGGGGAGCACTGAAGCTTTCTTT	CSARDRGQGSTEAFF
TRBV6-6	many	TRBJ2-3	TRBD2	TGTGCCAGCAGTTCTTTACTAGCGGGAGGGCAGTGGGATACGCAGTATTTT	CASSSLLAGGQWDTQYF
TRBV20-1	-	TRBJ1-4	TRBD1	TGCAGTGCTAGACGGACAGGGCGTGAAAAACTGTTTTTT	CSARRTGREKLFF
TRBV6-2/TRBV6-3	many	TRBJ2-2	TRBD2	TGTGCCAGCAGTTTAGCGGGAGGAAACACCGGGGAGCTGTTTTTT	CASSLAGGNTGELFF
TRBV5-1	many	TRBJ2-7	TRBD1	TGCGCCAGCAGCTTACAGGGGCTAGCCTACGAGCAGTACTTC	CASSLQGLAYEQYF
TRBV3-1	many	TRBJ1-2	-	TGTGCCAGCACCTCTTTAGGGAGAGCTAACTATGGCTACACCTTC	CASTSLGRANYGYTF
TRBV20-1	-	TRBJ1-5	TRBD1	TGCAGTGCTAGAGAGGACAGGGCCCCTCAGCCCCAGAATTTT	CSAREDRAPQPQNF
TRBV4-2	many	TRBJ2-5	TRBD2	TGTGCCAGCAGCCAAAGGGGAGCGGGAGAAGAGACCCAGTACTTC	CASSQRGAGEETQYF
TRBV6-5	few	TRBJ1-1	-	TGTGCCAGCAGGTATACGGGGAACACTGAAGCTTTCTTT	CASRYTGNTEAFF
TRBV7-9	many	TRBJ1-2	TRBD1	TGTGCCAGCAGCTTACGACAGGGCCATGGCTACACCTTC	CASSLRQGHGYTF
TRBV6-6	many	TRBJ1-1	-	TGTGCCAGCAGTTACTCGATGGGCGGGACAAGGAACACTGAAGCTTTCTTT	CASSYSMGGTRNTEAFF
TRBV20-1	once	TRBJ2-1	TRBD2	TGCAGTGCTAGCGGCACTAGCGGGATGAACTCCTATAATGGGCAGTTCTTC	CSASGTSGMNSYNGQFF
TRBV20-1	many	TRBJ2-1	-	TGCAGCTCCAGGGGGGCGGGATCCCCCTACAATGAGCAGTTCTTC	CSSRGAGSPYNEQFF
TRBV27	many	TRBJ1-5	-	TGTGCCAGCAGAGAGACAGAACGCAATCAGCCCCAGCATTTT	CASRETERNQPQHF
TRBV3-1	many	TRBJ1-2	-	TGTGCCAGCAGCTACCCTGCCTGGCGGGGCTACACCTTC	CASSYPAWRGYTF
TRBV7-2	many	TRBJ2-1	-	TGTGCCAGCAGCTTAGGGGCTAACAATGAGCAGTTCTTC	CASSLGANNEQFF
TRBV11-2	many	TRBJ2-2	-	TGTGCCAGCAGCTTAGAAGTTAGTACCGGGGAGCTGTTTTTT	CASSLEVSTGELFF
TRBV27	many	TRBJ2-7	-	TGTGCCAGCAGTATCAAAGCGGGCGAGCAGTACTTC	CASSIKAGEQYF
TRBV5-1	many	TRBJ2-1	-	TGCGCCAGCAGCGTGCTATTTGCACAGAAGCCTGCGACGTTCTTC	CASSVLFAQKPATFF
TRBV24-1	many	TRBJ2-1	TRBD2	TGTGCCACCAGTGATGGGACTAGCGGGTACAATGAGCAGTTCTTC	CATSDGTSGYNEQFF
TRBV20-1	-	TRBJ2-3	TRBD2	TGCAGTGCTAGATCCGCGACTAGCGGGAGAGCGGATACGCAGTATTTT	CSARSATSGRADTQYF
TRBV6-5	few	TRBJ1-2	-	TGTGCCAGCAGTTACGACGGACAGCTCACCTATGGCTACACCTTC	CASSYDGQLTYGYTF
TRBV7-9	many	TRBJ2-3	-	TGTGCCAGCAGCTTAGACGCTGGGGCGGCAGATACGCAGTATTTT	CASSLDAGAADTQYF
TRBV20-1	many	TRBJ2-1	TRBD2	TGCAGTGCTAGGTCCCCTAGCGGCCAGCTGGGGGGGCAGTTCTTC	CSARSPSGQLGGQFF
TRBV12-3/TRBV12-4	-	TRBJ1-1	TRBD1	TGTGCCAGCACTCGGACAGGGGGCTCGTCGAACACTGAAGCTTTCTTT	CASTRTGGSSNTEAFF
TRBV27	many	TRBJ1-2	-	TGTGCCAGCAGTCCGGACGGCCTCCCGGGCTACACCTTC	CASSPDGLPGYTF
TRBV12-3/TRBV12-4	many	TRBJ1-1	-	TGTGCCAGCAGTTTACAATGGCACCGACAAGCTTTCTTT	CASSLQWHRQAFF
TRBV4-3	many	TRBJ2-2	-	TGCGCCAGCAGCCAAGAACGTGGACAGAAAAAGAACGGGGAGCTGTTTTTT	CASSQERGQKKNGELFF
TRBV11-3	many	TRBJ2-5	-	TGTGCCAGCAGCTTATCAACGAAAGAGACCCAGTACTTC	CASSLSTKETQYF
TRBV10-1	many	TRBJ2-7	-	TGCGCCAGCAGTGAGGGCCCCGGTGGGGAGCAGTACTTC	CASSEGPGGEQYF
TRBV6-5	many	TRBJ1-2	-	TGTGCCAGCAGTTACCTAGGTGGCTACACCTTC	CASSYLGGYTF
TRBV25-1	-	TRBJ1-6	TRBD1	TGTGCCAGCAGTGCACAGGGGAATAATTCACCCCTCCACTTT	CASSAQGNNSPLHF
TRBV7-2	-	TRBJ2-7	-	TGTGCCAGCAGCTTAGATTCTTCGGCCTACGAGCAGTACTTC	CASSLDSSAYEQYF
TRBV6-5	many	TRBJ2-1	-	TGTGCCAGCAGAAGGGACTCAGCCGGTGAGCAGTTCTTC	CASRRDSAGEQFF
TRBV29-1	many	TRBJ1-4	-	TGCAGCGTTGAAGAGGGTCGATCAGGGCCGAGGGGGAATGAAAAACTGTTTTTT	CSVEEGRSGPRGNEKLFF
TRBV5-1	few	TRBJ2-3	-	TGCGCCAGCCGGAAAGTCCTTAGCACAGATACGCAGTATTTT	CASRKVLSTDTQYF
TRBV18	many	TRBJ2-7	-	TGTGCCAGCTCACCCGACAAGGAGCAGTACTTC	CASSPDKEQYF
TRBV3-1	many	TRBJ1-1	-	TGTGCCAGCAGCCAGCCTGGGAGGGGTCAAGGGAACACTGAAGCTTTCTTT	CASSQPGRGQGNTEAFF
TRBV20-1	few	TRBJ2-2	TRBD2	TGCAGTGCTAGACCCTTGGGACTAGTTCCCGGGGAGCTGTTTTTT	CSARPLGLVPGELFF
TRBV9	many	TRBJ1-2	-	TGTGCCAGCGGAGCGCAGGGCTACACCTTC	CASGAQGYTF
TRBV7-2	many	TRBJ2-1	-	TGTGCCAGCAGCTCCCTAAATGAGCAGTTCTTC	CASSSLNEQFF
TRBV7-8	many	TRBJ2-7	TRBD2	TGTGCCAGCAGTCCTCGTGTAGCGGGAAACGAGCAGTACTTC	CASSPRVAGNEQYF
TRBV7-9	-	TRBJ1-1	-	TGTGCCAGCAGCTTAGCGTCCGGCATGGGGCTTTCCGAAGCTTTCTTT	CASSLASGMGLSEAFF
TRBV11-1	many	TRBJ2-1	TRBD1	TGTGCCAGCAGCCCGACAGGGGGGGACTACAATGAGCAGTTCTTC	CASSPTGGDYNEQFF
TRBV7-2	-	TRBJ2-5	TRBD2	TGTGCCAGCCTCAACTTAGCGGACCGGGGGGCCCAGTACTTC	CASLNLADRGAQYF
TRBV10-3	many	TRBJ1-1	-	TGTGCCATCAGCGACCCGAACTCCCTTCTGAACACTGAAGCTTTCTTT	CAISDPNSLLNTEAFF
TRBV3-1	many	TRBJ1-5	-	TGTGCCAGCAGCCAAGGAGGGTTAGGCAATCAGCCCCAGCATTTT	CASSQGGLGNQPQHF
TRBV7-9	-	TRBJ1-1	-	TGTGCCAGCAGCGCCTGGGGGGGGGCTGACACTGAAGCTTTCTTT	CASSAWGGADTEAFF
TRBV7-9	many	TRBJ2-3	-	TGTGCCAGCAGCGCAAACCTGGGACGCGCCGATACGCAGTATTTT	CASSANLGRADTQYF
TRBV20-1	many	TRBJ2-2	TRBD2	TGCAGTGCTGTTCCCGGGAGGGCCACCGGGGAGCTGTTTTTT	CSAVPGRATGELFF
TRBV18	few	TRBJ1-2	TRBD1	TGTGCCAGCTCTCCCGACAGGGGGAACGGCTACACCTTC	CASSPDRGNGYTF
TRBV9	many	TRBJ2-5	-	TGTGCCAGCAGCCCCTCTAGCGGCCAGGGGGGTGAGACCCAGTACTTC	CASSPSSGQGGETQYF
TRBV6-1	-	TRBJ1-4	-	TGTGCCAGCAGTAGGACAGAGTATTGGGAAAAACTGTTTTTT	CASSRTEYWEKLFF
TRBV4-3	many	TRBJ1-1	-	TGCGCCAGCAGCTCCCGACGGGGAACTGAAGCTTTCTTT	CASSSRRGTEAFF
TRBV3-1	many	TRBJ2-5	TRBD2	TGTGCCAGCAGCCAAGATAGTGGCAGACTAGCGAGCGAGGAGACCCAGTACTTC	CASSQDSGRLASEETQYF
TRBV6-6	many	TRBJ2-5	-	TGTGCCAGCAGTTACTCAAGGGGTAGTCAAGAGACCCAGTACTTC	CASSYSRGSQETQYF
TRBV7-8	many	TRBJ2-7	TRBD1	TGTGCCAGCAGCGACCGGGACAGTGATTACGAGCAGTACTTC	CASSDRDSDYEQYF